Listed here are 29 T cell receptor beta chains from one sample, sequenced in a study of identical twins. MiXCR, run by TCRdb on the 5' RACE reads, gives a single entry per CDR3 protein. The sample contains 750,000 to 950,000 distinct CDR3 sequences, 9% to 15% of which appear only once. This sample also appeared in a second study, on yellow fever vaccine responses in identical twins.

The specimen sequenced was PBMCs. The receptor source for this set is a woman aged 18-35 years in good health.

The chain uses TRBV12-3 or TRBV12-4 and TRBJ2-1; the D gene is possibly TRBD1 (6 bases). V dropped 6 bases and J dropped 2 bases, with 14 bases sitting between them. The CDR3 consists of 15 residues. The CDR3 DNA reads TGTGCCAGCAGCCCTAAACAGGGTACCTACAATGAGCAGTTCTTC. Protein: CASSPKQGTYNEQFF.

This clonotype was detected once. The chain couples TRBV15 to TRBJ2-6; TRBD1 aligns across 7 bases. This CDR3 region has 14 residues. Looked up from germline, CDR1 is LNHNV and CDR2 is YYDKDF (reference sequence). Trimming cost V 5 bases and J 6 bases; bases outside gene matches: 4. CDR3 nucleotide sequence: TGTGCCACCAGCGTAGACAGGGCGGCCAACGTCCTGACTTTC. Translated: CATSVDRAANVLTF.

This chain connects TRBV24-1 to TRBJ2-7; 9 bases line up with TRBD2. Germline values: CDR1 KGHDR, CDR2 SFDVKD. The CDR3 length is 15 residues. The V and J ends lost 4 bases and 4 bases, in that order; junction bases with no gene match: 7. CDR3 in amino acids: CATSDFSGRKYEQYF. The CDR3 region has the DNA TGTGCCACCAGTGACTTTAGCGGGAGAAAGTACGAGCAGTACTTC.

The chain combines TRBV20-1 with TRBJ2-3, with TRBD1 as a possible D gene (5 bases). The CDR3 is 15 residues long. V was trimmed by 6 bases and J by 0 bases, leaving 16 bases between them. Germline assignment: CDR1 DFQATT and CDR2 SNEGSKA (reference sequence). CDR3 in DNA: TGCAGTGCCCCCCCCAGGGATAGAAGCACAGATACGCAGTATTTT. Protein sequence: CSAPPRDRSTDTQYF.

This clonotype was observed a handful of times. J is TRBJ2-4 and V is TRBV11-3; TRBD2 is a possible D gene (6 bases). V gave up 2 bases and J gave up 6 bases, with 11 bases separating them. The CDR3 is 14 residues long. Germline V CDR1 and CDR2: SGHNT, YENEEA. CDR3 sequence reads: CASSLFAGINIQYF. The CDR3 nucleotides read TGTGCCAGCAGCTTATTTGCGGGGATAAACATTCAGTACTTC.

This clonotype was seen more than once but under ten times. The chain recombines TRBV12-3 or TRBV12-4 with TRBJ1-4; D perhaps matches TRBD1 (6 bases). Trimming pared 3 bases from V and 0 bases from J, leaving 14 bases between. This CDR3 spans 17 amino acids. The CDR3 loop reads CASSLIQGVATNEKLFF. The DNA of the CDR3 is TGTGCCAGCAGTTTGATACAGGGCGTTGCAACTAATGAAAAACTGTTTTTT.

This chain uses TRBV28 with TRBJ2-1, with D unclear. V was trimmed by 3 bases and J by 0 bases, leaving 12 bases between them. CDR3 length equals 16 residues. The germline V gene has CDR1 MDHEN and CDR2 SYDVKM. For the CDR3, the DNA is TGTGCCAGCAGTTTCAAAAAGGGCAACTCCTACAATGAGCAGTTCTTC. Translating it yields CASSFKKGNSYNEQFF.

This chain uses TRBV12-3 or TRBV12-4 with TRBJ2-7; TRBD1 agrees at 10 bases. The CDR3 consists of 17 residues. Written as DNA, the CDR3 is TGTACCATCTGCTTAACCACTCTGACAGGGGGCGTGCACGAGCAGTACTTC. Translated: CTICLTTLTGGVHEQYF.

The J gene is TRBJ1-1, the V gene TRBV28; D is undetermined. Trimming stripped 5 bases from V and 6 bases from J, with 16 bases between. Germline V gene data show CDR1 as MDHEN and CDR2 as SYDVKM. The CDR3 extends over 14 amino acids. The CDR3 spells CASSPRVVFSEAFF. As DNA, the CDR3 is TGTGCCAGCAGTCCAAGGGTTGTCTTCTCTGAAGCTTTCTTT.

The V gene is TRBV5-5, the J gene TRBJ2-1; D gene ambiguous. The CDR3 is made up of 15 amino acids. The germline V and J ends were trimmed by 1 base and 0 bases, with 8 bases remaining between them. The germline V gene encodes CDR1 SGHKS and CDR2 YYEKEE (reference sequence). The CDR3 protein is CASSLFPSSYNEQFF. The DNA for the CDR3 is TGTGCCAGCAGCTTGTTTCCAAGCTCCTACAATGAGCAGTTCTTC.

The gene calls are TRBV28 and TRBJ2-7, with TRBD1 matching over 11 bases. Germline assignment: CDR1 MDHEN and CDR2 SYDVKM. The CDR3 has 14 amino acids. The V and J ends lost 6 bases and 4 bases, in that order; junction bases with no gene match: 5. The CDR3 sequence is CASSWRDRGYEQYF. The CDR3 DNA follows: TGTGCCAGCAGCTGGCGGGACAGGGGGTACGAGCAGTACTTC.

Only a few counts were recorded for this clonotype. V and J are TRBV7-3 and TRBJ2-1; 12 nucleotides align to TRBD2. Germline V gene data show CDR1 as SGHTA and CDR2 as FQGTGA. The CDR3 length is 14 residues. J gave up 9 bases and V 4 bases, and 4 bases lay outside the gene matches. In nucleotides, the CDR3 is TGTGCCAGCAGCTCGACTAGCGGGAGTAGTGAGCAGTTCTTC. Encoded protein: CASSSTSGSSEQFF.

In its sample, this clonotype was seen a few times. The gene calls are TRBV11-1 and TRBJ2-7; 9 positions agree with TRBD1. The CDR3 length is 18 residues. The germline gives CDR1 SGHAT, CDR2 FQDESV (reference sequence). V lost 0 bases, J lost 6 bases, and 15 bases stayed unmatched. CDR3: CASSLARMDRGLSPEQYV. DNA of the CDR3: TGTGCCAGCAGCTTAGCTCGGATGGACAGGGGTTTGTCTCCCGAGCAGTACGTC.

CDR3 nucleotide sequence: TGTGCCAGCCGTGAGGGCCTAGCGGGGGTCAATGAGCAGTTCTTC. Its protein is CASREGLAGVNEQFF. The J gene is TRBJ2-1, the V gene TRBV12-3 or TRBV12-4; 10 bases agree with TRBD2. V was clipped by 8 bases and J by 6 bases; unmatched bases: 10. This CDR3 spans 15 amino acids.

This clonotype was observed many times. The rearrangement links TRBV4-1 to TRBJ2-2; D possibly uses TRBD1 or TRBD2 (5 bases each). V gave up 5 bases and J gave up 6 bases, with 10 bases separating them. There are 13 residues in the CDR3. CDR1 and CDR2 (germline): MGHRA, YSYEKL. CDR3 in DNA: TGCGCCAGCAGCGTAGGGGAGCCCGGGGAGCTGTTTTTT. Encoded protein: CASSVGEPGELFF.

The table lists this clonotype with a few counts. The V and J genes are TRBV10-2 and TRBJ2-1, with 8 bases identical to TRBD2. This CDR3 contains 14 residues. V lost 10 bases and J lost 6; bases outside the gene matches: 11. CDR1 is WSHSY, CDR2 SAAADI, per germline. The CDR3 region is CATRGLANLNEQFF. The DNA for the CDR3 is TGCGCCACGAGAGGACTAGCCAACCTCAATGAGCAGTTCTTC.

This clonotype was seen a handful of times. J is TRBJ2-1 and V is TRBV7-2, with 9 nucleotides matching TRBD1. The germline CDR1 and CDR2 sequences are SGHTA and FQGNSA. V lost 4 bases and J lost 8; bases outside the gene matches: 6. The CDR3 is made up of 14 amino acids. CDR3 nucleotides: TGTGCCAGCAGCTACGGGACAGGGTGGGATGAGCAGTTCTTC. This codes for CASSYGTGWDEQFF.

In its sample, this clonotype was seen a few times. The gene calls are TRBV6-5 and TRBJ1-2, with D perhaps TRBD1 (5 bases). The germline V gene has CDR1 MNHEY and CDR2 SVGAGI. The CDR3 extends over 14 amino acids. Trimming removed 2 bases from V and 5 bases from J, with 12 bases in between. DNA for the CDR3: TGTGCCAGCAGTTACGTTGGGGCAGCTTATGGCTACACCTTC. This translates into CASSYVGAAYGYTF.

DNA of the CDR3: TGCAGTGCTTGGCCCGGCGGCGGTCAGCCCCAGCATTTT. Amino acid sequence: CSAWPGGGQPQHF. This chain joins TRBV20-1 and TRBJ1-5; D remains ambiguous. Germline V gives CDR1 DFQATT, CDR2 SNEGSKA (reference sequence). CDR3 size: 13 residues. The V end lost 5 bases, the J end lost 6 bases, and 14 bases lay between the germline ends.

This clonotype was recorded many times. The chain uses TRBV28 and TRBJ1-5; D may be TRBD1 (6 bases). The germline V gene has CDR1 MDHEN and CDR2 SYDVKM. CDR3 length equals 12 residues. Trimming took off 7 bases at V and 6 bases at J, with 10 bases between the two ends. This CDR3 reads CASKGGTQPQHF. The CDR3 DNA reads TGTGCCAGCAAGGGGGGTACTCAGCCCCAGCATTTT.

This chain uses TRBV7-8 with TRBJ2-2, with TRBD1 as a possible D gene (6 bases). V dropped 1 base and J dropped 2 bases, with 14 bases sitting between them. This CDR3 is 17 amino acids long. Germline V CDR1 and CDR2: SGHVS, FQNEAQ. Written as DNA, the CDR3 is TGTGCCAGCAGCTTAGGGAGCCAGGGACACAACACCGGGGAGCTGTTTTTT. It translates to CASSLGSQGHNTGELFF.

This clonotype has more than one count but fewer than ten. Here the CDR3 reads CSARPGTGSGNTIYF. In DNA, the CDR3 is TGCAGTGCTAGGCCGGGGACAGGGTCTGGAAACACCATATATTTT. This chain uses TRBV20-1 with TRBJ1-3, with 9 bases identical to TRBD1. Unmatched junction bases numbered 4, after V lost 3 bases and J lost 1 base. Looked up from germline, CDR1 is DFQATT and CDR2 is SNEGSKA (reference sequence). The CDR3 contains 15 residues.

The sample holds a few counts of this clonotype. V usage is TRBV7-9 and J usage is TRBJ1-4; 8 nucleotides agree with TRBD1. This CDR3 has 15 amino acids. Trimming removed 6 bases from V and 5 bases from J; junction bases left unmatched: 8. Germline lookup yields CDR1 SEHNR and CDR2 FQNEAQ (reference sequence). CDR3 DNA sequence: TGTGCCAGCAGTTCCAGACAGGGGCCAAATGAAAAACTGTTTTTT. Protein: CASSSRQGPNEKLFF.

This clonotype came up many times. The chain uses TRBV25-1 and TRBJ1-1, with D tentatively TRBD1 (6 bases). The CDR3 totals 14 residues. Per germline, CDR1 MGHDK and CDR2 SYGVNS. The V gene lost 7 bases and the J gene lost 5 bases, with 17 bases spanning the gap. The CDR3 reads CASTWGGGRTEAFF. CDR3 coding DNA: TGTGCCAGCACTTGGGGCGGGGGGCGAACTGAAGCTTTCTTT.

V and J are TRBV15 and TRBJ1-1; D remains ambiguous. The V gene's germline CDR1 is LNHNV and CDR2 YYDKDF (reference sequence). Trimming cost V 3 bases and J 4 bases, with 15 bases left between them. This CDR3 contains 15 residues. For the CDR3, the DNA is TGTGCCACCAGCAGGGAGACGGTTCGTGGCACTGAAGCTTTCTTT. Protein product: CATSRETVRGTEAFF. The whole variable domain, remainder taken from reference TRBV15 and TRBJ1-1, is DAMVIQNPRYQVTQFGKPVTLSCSQTLNHNVMYWYQQKSSQAPKLLFHYYDKDFNNEADTPDNFQSRRPNTSFCFLDIRSPGLGDTAMYLCATSRETVRGTEAFFGQGTRLTVV.

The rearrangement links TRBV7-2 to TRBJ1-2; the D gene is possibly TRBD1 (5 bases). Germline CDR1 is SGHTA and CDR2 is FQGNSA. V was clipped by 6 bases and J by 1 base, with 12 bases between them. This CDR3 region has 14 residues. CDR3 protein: CASRRVGDNYGYTF. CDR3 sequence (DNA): TGTGCCAGCAGGAGAGTAGGGGATAACTATGGCTACACCTTC.

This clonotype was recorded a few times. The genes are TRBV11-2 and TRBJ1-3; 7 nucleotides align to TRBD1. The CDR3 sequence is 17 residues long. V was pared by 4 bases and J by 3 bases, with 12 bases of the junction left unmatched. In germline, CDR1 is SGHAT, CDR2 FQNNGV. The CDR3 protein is CASSSLPGTVYGNTIYF. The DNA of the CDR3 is TGTGCCAGCAGCTCCCTCCCCGGGACAGTTTATGGAAACACCATATATTTT.

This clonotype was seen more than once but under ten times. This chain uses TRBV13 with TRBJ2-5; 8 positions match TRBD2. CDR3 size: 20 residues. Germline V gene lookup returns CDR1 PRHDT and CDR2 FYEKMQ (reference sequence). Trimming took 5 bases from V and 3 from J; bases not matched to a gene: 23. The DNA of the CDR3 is TGTGCCAGCAGCCCCCACCCCCCGCGTACAGGACTAGCAGAGAAAGAGACCCAGTACTTC. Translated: CASSPHPPRTGLAEKETQYF.

The CDR3 loop is CSGVPPNRGINEQFF. The CDR3 coding sequence is TGCAGTGGAGTCCCCCCTAACAGGGGAATCAATGAGCAGTTCTTC. The rearrangement joins TRBV20-1 to TRBJ2-1, with TRBD1 matching 7 bases. The V and J ends lost 7 bases and 6 bases, in that order; junction bases with no gene match: 15. The CDR3 contains 15 residues. Germline-derived CDR1 and CDR2 are DFQATT and SNEGSKA (reference sequence).